Each of the 2 T cell receptor beta chains below was sequenced from the same sample in a study of T cell changes during pregnancy in multiple sclerosis. Sequenced by immunoSEQ multiplex PCR; TCRdb stores in-frame clones only, minus some. The table records approximately 30,000 clones, approximately 88% of them present only once. This specimen consisted of CD4+ T cells from peripheral blood mononuclear cells, obtained in the first trimester of pregnancy. These TCRs come from a female donor in good health, enrolled as a control in a pregnancy study.

CDR3 in amino acids: CASARGGLAGGRAGELFF. CDR3 bases: TGTGCCAGCGCACGGGGGGGGCTAGCGGGGGGCCGCGCCGGGGAGCTGTTTTTT. The V gene is TRBV27, the J gene TRBJ2-2, with 11 nucleotides matching TRBD2. J was trimmed by 6 bases and V by 8 bases; bases with no gene match: 17. The CDR3 is 18 residues long. Germline CDR1 MNHEY, CDR2 SMNVEV (reference sequence).

The CDR3 region has the DNA TGTGCCAGCCTGCCCCGACTAGCGGGAGTGATTGAGCAGTTCTTC. This gives the protein CASLPRLAGVIEQFF. V is TRBV28 and J is TRBJ2-1; 12 nucleotides line up with TRBD2. The CDR3 consists of 15 residues. Germline CDR1 reads MDHEN; CDR2 reads SYDVKM. Germline trimming cut 8 bases from V and 9 bases from J; bases unmatched to any gene: 11.